This T cell receptor beta chain was sequenced in a study of T cell responses to AZD1222 COVID-19 vaccine. The study, taken as a whole, reports: Breadth and depth of Spike-specific TCRs rose after two AZD1222 doses.

In regard to this clone: Its specificity is unknown.

The method was immunoSEQ multiplex PCR; TCRdb's version includes in-frame clones alone and lacks a portion of them. Of under 150,000 clones listed, 75% to 95% were seen once; the top ten hold about 3%. Germline V CDR1 and CDR2: MNHEY, SMNVEV (reference sequence). Trimming took 3 bases from V and 10 from J, leaving 16 bases between them. CDR3 size: 14 residues. This chain connects TRBV27 to TRBJ1-5; D not resolved. The sample in question was peripheral blood, obtained on day 0 of MenACWY control vaccination. The origin of this receptor is an adult in good health. CDR3 protein: CASSFRPQQAPQHF. The DNA for the CDR3 is TGTGCCAGCAGTTTTAGACCCCAGCAAGCTCCCCAGCATTTT.